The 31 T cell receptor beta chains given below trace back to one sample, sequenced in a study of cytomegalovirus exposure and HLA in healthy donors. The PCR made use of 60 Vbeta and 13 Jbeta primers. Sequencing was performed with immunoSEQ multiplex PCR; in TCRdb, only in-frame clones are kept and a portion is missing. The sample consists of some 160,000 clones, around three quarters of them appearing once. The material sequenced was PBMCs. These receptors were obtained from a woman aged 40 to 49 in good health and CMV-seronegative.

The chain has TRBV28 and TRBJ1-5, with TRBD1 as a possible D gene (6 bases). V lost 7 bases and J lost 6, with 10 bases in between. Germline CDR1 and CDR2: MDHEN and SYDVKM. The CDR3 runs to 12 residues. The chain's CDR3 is CASKEGGQPQHF. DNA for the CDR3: TGTGCCAGCAAGGAAGGGGGTCAGCCCCAGCATTTT.

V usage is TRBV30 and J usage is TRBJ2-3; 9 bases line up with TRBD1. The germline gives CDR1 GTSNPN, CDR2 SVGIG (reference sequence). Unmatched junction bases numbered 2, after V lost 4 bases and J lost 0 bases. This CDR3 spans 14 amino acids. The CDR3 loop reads CAWNRGRSTDTQYF. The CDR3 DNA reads TGTGCCTGGAACAGGGGGCGTAGCACAGATACGCAGTATTTT. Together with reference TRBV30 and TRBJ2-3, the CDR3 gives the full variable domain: SQTIHQWPATLVQPVGSPLSLECTVEGTSNPNLYWYRQAAGRGLQLLFYSVGIGQISSEVPQNLSASRPQDRQFILSSKKLLLSDSGFYLCAWNRGRSTDTQYFGPGTRLTVL.

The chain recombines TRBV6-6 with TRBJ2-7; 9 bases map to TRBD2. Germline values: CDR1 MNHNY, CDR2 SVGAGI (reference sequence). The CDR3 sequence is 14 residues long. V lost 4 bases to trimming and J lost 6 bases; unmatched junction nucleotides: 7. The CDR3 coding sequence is TGTGCCAGCAGTTCGGGGACTAGCAGTCCCGAGCAGTACTTC. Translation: CASSSGTSSPEQYF.

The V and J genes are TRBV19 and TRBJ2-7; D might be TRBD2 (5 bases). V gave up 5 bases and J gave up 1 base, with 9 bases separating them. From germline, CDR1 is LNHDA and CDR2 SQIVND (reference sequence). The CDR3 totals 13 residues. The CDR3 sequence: CASSLVASYEQYF. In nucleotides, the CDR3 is TGTGCCAGTAGTCTAGTAGCGTCCTACGAGCAGTACTTC.

The CDR3 region has the DNA TGTGCCAGCTCACGACGACAGGGAAGGGGGGAAAAACTGTTTTTT. Its protein is CASSRRQGRGEKLFF. V usage is TRBV18 and J usage is TRBJ1-4, with 7 bases lining up with TRBD1. The CDR3 extends over 15 amino acids. The J segment lost 8 bases and the V segment lost 4 bases, leaving 10 bases of the junction unmatched. The V gene's germline CDR1 is KGHSH and CDR2 LQKENI.

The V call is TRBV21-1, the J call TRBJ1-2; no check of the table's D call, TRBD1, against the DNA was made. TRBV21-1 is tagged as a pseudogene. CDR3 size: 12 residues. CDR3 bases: TGTGCCAGCAAAAGGGCAGGGGATGGCTACACCTTC. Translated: CASKRAGDGYTF.

The CDR3 protein is CAWSMRRASTDTQYF. CDR3 DNA sequence: TGTGCCTGGAGTATGAGGCGGGCCTCCACAGATACGCAGTATTTT. The gene calls are TRBV30 and TRBJ2-3, with D perhaps TRBD2 (5 bases). V dropped 2 bases and J dropped 2 bases, with 14 bases sitting between them. Germline-derived CDR1 and CDR2 are GTSNPN and SVGIG (reference sequence). The CDR3 covers 15 residues.

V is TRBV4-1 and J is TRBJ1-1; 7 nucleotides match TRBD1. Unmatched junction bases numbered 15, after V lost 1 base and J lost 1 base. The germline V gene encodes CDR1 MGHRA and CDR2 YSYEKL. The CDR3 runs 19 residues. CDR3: CASSQGYRDSVEWNTEAFF. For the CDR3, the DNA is TGCGCCAGCAGCCAAGGGTATCGGGACAGTGTGGAATGGAACACTGAAGCTTTCTTT.

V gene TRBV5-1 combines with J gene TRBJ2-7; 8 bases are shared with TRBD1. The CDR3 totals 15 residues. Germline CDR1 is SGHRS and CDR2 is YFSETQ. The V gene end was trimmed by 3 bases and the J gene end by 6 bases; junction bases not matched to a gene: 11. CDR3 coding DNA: TGCGCCAGCAGCTCCACCCAGGGGGCGCCCCGCGAGCAGTACTTC. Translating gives CASSSTQGAPREQYF.

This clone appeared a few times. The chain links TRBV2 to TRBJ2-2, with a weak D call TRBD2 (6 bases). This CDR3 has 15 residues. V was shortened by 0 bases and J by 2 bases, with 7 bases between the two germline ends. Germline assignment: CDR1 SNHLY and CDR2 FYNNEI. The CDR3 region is CASSEAGRNTGELFF. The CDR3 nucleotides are TGTGCCAGCAGTGAAGCCGGGAGAAACACCGGGGAGCTGTTTTTT.

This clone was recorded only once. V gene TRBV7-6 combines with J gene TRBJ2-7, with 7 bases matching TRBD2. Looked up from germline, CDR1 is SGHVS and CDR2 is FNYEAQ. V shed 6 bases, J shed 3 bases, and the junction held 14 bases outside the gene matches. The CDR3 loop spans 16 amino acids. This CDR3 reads CASSPISGTSSYEQYF. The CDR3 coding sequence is TGTGCCAGCAGTCCTATAAGCGGGACGTCTAGCTACGAGCAGTACTTC. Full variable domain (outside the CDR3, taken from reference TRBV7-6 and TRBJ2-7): GAGVSQSPRYKVTKRGQDVALRCDPISGHVSLYWYRQALGQGPEFLTYFNYEAQQDKSGLPNDRFSAERPEGSISTLTIQRTEQRDSAMYRCASSPISGTSSYEQYFGPGTRLTVT.

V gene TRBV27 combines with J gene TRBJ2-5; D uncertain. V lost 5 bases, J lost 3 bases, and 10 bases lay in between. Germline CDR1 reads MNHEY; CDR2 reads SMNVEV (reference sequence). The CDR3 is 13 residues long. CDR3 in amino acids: CASSPWSEETQYF. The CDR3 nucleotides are TGTGCCAGCAGTCCTTGGTCGGAAGAGACCCAGTACTTC.

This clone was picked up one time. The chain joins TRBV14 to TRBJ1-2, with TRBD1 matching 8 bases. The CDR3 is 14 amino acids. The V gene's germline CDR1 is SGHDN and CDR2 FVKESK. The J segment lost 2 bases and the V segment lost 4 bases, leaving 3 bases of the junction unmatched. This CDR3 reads CASSLTGGNYGYTF. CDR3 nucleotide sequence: TGTGCCAGCAGCCTTACAGGGGGGAACTATGGCTACACCTTC.

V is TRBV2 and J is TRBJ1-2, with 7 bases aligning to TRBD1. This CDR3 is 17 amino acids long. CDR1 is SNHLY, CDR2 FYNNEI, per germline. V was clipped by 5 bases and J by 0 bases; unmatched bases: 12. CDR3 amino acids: CASSIRDSLSANYGYTF. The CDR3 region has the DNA TGTGCCAGCAGTATCCGGGACAGTCTATCGGCTAACTATGGCTACACCTTC.

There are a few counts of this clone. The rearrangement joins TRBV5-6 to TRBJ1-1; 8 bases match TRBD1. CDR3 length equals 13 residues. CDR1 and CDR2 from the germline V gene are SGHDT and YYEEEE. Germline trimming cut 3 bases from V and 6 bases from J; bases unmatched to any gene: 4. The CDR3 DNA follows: TGTGCCAGCAGCTCAGGGGGCCGGCCTGAAGCTTTCTTT. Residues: CASSSGGRPEAFF.

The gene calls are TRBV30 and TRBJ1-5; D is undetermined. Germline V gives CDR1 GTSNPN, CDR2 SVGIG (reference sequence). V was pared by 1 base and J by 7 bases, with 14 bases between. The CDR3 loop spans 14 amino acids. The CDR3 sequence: CAWSDPAGYQPQHF. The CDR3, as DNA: TGTGCCTGGAGTGACCCGGCCGGGTACCAGCCCCAGCATTTT.

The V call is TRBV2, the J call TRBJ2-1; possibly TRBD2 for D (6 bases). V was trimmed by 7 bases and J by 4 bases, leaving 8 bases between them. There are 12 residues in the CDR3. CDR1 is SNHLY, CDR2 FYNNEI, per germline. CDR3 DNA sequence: TGTGCCAGCACGGGAGTTTACAATGAGCAGTTCTTC. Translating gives CASTGVYNEQFF.

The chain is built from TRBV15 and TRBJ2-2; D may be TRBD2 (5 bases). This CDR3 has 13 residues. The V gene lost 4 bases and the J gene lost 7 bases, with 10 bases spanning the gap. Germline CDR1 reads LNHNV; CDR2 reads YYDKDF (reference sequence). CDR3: CATSTTGFGELFF. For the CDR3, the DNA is TGTGCCACCAGCACAACGGGGTTCGGGGAGCTGTTTTTT.

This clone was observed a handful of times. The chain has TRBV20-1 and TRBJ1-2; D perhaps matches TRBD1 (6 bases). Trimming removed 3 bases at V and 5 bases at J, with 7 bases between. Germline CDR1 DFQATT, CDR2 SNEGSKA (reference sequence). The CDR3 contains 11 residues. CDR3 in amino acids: CSARTGYGYTF. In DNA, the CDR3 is TGCAGTGCTAGGACAGGATATGGCTACACCTTC.

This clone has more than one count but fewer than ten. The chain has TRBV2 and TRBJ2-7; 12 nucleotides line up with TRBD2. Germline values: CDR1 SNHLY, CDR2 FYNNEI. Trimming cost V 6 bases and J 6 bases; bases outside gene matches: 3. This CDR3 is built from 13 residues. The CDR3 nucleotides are TGTGCCAGCAGGACTAGCGGGAGAGGCGAGCAGTACTTC. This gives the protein CASRTSGRGEQYF.

CDR3 bases: TGCGCCAGCAGCTTGGGACAGCAGGCTGGGGCCAACGTCCTGACTTTC. Protein: CASSLGQQAGANVLTF. This chain links TRBV5-1 with TRBJ2-6; D perhaps matches TRBD1 (5 bases). V lost 0 bases to trimming and J lost 2 bases, with 9 bases between them. CDR3 size: 16 residues. CDR1 and CDR2 from the germline V gene are SGHRS and YFSETQ.

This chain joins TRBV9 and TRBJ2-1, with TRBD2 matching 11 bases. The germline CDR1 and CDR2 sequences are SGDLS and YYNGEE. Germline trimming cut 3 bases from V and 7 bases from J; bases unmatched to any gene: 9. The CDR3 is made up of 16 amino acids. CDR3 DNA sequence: TGTGCCAGCAGCGGCGGGACTAGCGGATCCCAAAATGAGCAGTTCTTC. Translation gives CASSGGTSGSQNEQFF.

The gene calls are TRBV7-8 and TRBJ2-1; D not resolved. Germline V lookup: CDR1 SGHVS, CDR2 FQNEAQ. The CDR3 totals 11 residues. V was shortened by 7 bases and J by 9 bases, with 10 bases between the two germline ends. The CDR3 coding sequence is TGTGCCAGCACTCCCGCGGTTGAGCAGTTCTTC. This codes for CASTPAVEQFF.

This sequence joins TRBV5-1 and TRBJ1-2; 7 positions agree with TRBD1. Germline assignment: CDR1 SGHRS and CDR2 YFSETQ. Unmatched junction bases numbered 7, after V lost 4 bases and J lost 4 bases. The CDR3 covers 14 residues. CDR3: CASSTGDLGYGYTF. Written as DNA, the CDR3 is TGCGCCAGCAGCACAGGGGATCTCGGCTATGGCTACACCTTC.

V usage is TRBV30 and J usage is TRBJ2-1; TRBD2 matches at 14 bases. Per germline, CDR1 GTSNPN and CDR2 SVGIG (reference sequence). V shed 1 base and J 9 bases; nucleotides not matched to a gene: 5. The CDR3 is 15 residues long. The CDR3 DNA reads TGTGCCTGGAGTGGACTAGCGGGAGGGTTCAGTGAGCAGTTCTTC. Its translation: CAWSGLAGGFSEQFF.

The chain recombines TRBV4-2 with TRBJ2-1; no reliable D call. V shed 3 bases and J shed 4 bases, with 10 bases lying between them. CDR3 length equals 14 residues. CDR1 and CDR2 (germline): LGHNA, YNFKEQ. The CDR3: CASSHVALYNEQFF. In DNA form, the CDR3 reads TGTGCCAGCAGCCATGTAGCTTTGTACAATGAGCAGTTCTTC.

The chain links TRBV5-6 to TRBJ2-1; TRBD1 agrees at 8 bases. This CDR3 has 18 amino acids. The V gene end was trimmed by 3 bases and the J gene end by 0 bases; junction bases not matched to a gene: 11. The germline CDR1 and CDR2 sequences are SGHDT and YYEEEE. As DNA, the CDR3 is TGTGCCAGCAGCTCGGGACAGGTCAGCCCTGTCTCCTACAATGAGCAGTTCTTC. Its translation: CASSSGQVSPVSYNEQFF.

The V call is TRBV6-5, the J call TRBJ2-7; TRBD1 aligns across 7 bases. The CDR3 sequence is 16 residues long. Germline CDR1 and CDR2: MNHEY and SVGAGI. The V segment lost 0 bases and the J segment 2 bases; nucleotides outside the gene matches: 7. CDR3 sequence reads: CASSYSGGDPTYEQYF. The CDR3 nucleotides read TGTGCCAGCAGTTACTCAGGGGGCGACCCCACCTACGAGCAGTACTTC.

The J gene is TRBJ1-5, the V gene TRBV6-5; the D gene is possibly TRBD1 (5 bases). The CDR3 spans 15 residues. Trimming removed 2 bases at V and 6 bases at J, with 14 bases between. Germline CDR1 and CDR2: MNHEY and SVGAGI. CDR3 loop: CASSYRGGAGQPQHF. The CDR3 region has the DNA TGTGCCAGCAGTTACAGGGGAGGAGCGGGTCAGCCCCAGCATTTT.

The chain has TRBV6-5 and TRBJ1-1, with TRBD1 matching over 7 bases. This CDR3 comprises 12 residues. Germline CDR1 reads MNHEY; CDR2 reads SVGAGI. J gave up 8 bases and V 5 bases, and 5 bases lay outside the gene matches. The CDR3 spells CASSLRTGEAFF. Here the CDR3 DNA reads TGTGCCAGCAGTCTAAGGACAGGAGAAGCTTTCTTT.

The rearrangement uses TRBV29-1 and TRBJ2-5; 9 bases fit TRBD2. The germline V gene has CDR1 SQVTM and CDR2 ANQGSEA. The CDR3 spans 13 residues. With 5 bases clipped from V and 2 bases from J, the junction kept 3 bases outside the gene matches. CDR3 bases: TGCAGCGTTAGGACTAGCGCACAAGAGACCCAGTACTTC. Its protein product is CSVRTSAQETQYF.